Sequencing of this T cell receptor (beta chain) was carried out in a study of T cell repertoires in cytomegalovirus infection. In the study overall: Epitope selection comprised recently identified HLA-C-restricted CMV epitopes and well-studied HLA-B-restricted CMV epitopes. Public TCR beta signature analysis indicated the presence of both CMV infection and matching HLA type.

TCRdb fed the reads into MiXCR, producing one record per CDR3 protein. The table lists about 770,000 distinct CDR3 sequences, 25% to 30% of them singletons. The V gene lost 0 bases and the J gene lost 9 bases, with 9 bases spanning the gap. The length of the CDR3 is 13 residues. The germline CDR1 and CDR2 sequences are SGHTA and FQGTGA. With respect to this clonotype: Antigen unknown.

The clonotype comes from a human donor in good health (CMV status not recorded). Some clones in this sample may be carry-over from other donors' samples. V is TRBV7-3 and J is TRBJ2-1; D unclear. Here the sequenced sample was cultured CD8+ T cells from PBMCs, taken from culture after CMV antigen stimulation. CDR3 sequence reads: CASSLTETGEQFF. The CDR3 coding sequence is TGTGCCAGCAGCTTAACGGAGACCGGTGAGCAGTTCTTC.